The clone carrying this TCR beta chain was recorded a few times. No antigen is known for it. The TCR beta cDNA libraries contained unique molecular identifiers. TCRdb ran MiXCR on the PCR reads and lists one entry per CDR3 protein. This sample has hundreds of thousands of distinct CDR3 sequences, with 30% found just once. This sample is part of a study of post-analysis software for immune sequencing data. Study results and limitations: Controls showed lower frequencies than patients for five TRBV segments, and TRBV5-6, TRBV5-1 and TRBV20-1 were among these.

The V and J ends lost 6 bases and 6 bases, in that order; junction bases with no gene match: 12. The V gene's germline CDR1 is SQVTM and CDR2 ANQGSEA. There are 14 residues in the CDR3. This receptor was obtained from a girl under 18 with multiple sclerosis. The sample comprised blood. V and J are TRBV29-1 and TRBJ2-3, with TRBD1 identical over 7 bases. The CDR3, as DNA: TGCAGCGTCGCCGTGACAGGGATAGCGGATACGCAGTATTTT. Amino acids: CSVAVTGIADTQYF.